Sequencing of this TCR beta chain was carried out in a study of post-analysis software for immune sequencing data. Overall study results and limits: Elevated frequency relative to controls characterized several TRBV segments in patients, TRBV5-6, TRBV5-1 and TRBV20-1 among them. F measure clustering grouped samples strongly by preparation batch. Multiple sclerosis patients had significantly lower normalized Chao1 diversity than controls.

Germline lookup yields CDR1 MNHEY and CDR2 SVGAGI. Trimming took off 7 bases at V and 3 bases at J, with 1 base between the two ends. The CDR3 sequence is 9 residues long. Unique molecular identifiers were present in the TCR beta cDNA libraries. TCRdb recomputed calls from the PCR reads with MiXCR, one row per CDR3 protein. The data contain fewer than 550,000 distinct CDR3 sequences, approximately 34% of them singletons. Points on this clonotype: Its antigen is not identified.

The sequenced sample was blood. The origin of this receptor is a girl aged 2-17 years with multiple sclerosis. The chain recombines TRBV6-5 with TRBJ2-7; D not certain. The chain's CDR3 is CASNYEQYF. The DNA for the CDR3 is TGTGCCAGCAACTACGAGCAGTACTTC.